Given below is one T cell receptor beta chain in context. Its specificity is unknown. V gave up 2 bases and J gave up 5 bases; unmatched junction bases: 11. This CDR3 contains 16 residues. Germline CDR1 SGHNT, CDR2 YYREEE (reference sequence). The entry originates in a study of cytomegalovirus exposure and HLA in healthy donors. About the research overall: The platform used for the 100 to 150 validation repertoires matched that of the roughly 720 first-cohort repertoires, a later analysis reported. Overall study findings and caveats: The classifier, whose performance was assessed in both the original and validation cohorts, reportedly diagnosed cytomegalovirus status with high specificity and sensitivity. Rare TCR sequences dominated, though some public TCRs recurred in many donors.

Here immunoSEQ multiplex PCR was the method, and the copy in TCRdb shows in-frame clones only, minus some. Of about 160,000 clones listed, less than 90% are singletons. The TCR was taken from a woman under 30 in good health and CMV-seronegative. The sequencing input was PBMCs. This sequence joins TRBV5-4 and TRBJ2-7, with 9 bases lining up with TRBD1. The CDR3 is CASSLGTGFLGNEQYF. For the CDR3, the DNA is TGTGCCAGCAGCTTAGGGACAGGGTTCCTTGGAAACGAGCAGTACTTC.